The sequence of this T cell receptor (beta chain) was determined in a study of T-cell reconstitution after alpha-beta-depleted transplantation in children. Using unique molecular identifiers, the investigators prepared the TCRbeta library. MiXCR was run by TCRdb on the PCR reads, yielding one entry per CDR3 protein. This sample has some 240,000 distinct CDR3 sequences; about 9.6% occur once, and the top ten carry over 4.5%. The V and J ends lost 2 bases and 6 bases, in that order; junction bases with no gene match: 8. CDR3 size: 15 residues. Germline V gene sequence: CDR1 SGHRS, CDR2 YFSETQ. Many counts were recorded for this clonotype.

The TCR originated in a human donor who donated a stem cell graft to a child with SCID. Sequencing used PBMCs from the stem cell graft donor, obtained from the stem cell graft. The chain carries TRBV5-1 and TRBJ2-3; 8 positions match TRBD1. For the CDR3, the DNA is TGCGCCAGCAGCTTCGTTGGACAGGGAACCGATACGCAGTATTTT. This encodes CASSFVGQGTDTQYF. Based on the CDR3 plus reference TRBV5-1 and TRBJ2-3, the full variable domain is KAGVTQTPRYLIKTRGQQVTLSCSPISGHRSVSWYQQTPGQGLQFLFEYFSETQRNKGNFPGRFSGRQFSNSRSEMNVSTLELGDSALYLCASSFVGQGTDTQYFGPGTRLTVL.